The 29 T cell receptor beta chains given below trace back to one sample, sequenced in a study of shared clonotypes between healthy human individuals. Assay used: immunoSEQ multiplex PCR; TCRdb lists only in-frame clones, some missing. The table shows under 2,000,000 clones, with about 95% occurring only once. CD45RO-negative CD8 cells positively selected for CCR7 made up the naive population, which excluded terminally differentiated effector memory CD45RA+ cells. Sequencing was carried out using naive CD8+ T cells sorted from blood. The receptors were gathered from a man aged 18 to 30 in good health.

The chain joins TRBV27 to TRBJ2-1, with a weak D call TRBD2 (5 bases). Germline values: CDR1 MNHEY, CDR2 SMNVEV (reference sequence). V was shortened by 0 bases and J by 9 bases, with 15 bases between the two germline ends. This CDR3 region has 15 residues. The CDR3 bases are TGTGCCAGCAGTTTATCAACTAGTTCAAAGGGTGAGCAGTTCTTC. Residues: CASSLSTSSKGEQFF.

The chain has TRBV27 and TRBJ2-1, with D possibly being TRBD1 or TRBD2 (5 bases each). Germline lookup yields CDR1 MNHEY and CDR2 SMNVEV (reference sequence). The CDR3 is 15 amino acids. V was pared by 7 bases and J by 2 bases, with 15 bases between. The CDR3 sequence: CASNPGSRPYNEQFF. In DNA, the CDR3 is TGTGCCAGCAATCCAGGGAGCAGACCCTACAATGAGCAGTTCTTC.

The rearrangement uses TRBV7-9 and TRBJ1-6; D gene unclear. The CDR3 loop spans 15 amino acids. Germline V lookup: CDR1 SEHNR, CDR2 FQNEAQ (reference sequence). Trimming cost V 2 bases and J 5 bases, with 10 bases left between them. The CDR3 sequence: CASSLPEGNNSPLHF. The CDR3 region has the DNA TGTGCCAGCAGCTTACCGGAAGGCAATAATTCACCCCTCCACTTT.

This clone has only one observation. V usage is TRBV7-8 and J usage is TRBJ1-1; the D is unclear. The CDR3 runs to 13 residues. Between the trimmed V and J ends, which lost 6 bases and 8 bases, there was a span of 16 bases. The V gene's germline CDR1 is SGHVS and CDR2 FQNEAQ. CDR3 loop: CASSLLETREAFF. In DNA, the CDR3 is TGTGCCAGCAGTCTTTTGGAAACTCGCGAAGCTTTCTTT. Based on the CDR3 plus reference TRBV7-8 and TRBJ1-1, the full variable domain is GAGVSQSPRYKVAKRGQDVALRCDPISGHVSLFWYQQALGQGPEFLTYFQNEAQLDKSGLPSDRFFAERPEGSVSTLKIQRTQQEDSAVYLCASSLLETREAFFGQGTRLTVV.

V usage is TRBV27 and J usage is TRBJ2-2; the D is unclear. The CDR3 runs to 14 residues. The V end was cut by 7 bases, the J end by 1 base, with 10 bases between. The germline gives CDR1 MNHEY, CDR2 SMNVEV (reference sequence). DNA of the CDR3: TGTGCCAGCACAAGGGATTGGAACACCGGGGAGCTGTTTTTT. It specifies CASTRDWNTGELFF.

This rearrangement joins TRBV5-1 to TRBJ2-7; 11 bases are a match to TRBD2. The V gene end was trimmed by 4 bases and the J gene end by 3 bases; junction bases not matched to a gene: 3. The CDR3 covers 14 residues. Germline V gene data show CDR1 as SGHRS and CDR2 as YFSETQ. CDR3 amino acids: CASSAGLADYEQYF. The DNA of the CDR3 is TGCGCCAGCAGCGCGGGACTAGCGGACTACGAGCAGTACTTC. Together with reference TRBV5-1 and TRBJ2-7, the CDR3 gives the full variable domain: KAGVTQTPRYLIKTRGQQVTLSCSPISGHRSVSWYQQTPGQGLQFLFEYFSETQRNKGNFPGRFSGRQFSNSRSEMNVSTLELGDSALYLCASSAGLADYEQYFGPGTRLTVT.

This clone appeared a few times. CDR3 nucleotides: TGTGCCAGCAGTGTCCGGGACAGCACCTACGAGCAGTACTTC. As protein: CASSVRDSTYEQYF. The V call is TRBV6-5, the J call TRBJ2-7, with 7 bases aligning to TRBD1. Germline V gives CDR1 MNHEY, CDR2 SVGAGI. This CDR3 region has 14 residues. With V trimmed by 5 bases and J by 2 bases, 6 bases remained unmatched.

The chain couples TRBV19 to TRBJ1-6, with TRBD1 matching over 8 bases. CDR3 length: 14 amino acids. Germline lookup yields CDR1 LNHDA and CDR2 SQIVND (reference sequence). Germline trimming cut 5 bases from V and 7 bases from J; bases unmatched to any gene: 4. In nucleotides, the CDR3 is TGTGCCAGTAGTTGGACAGGGTCAAATTCACCCCTCCACTTT. Translated, it gives CASSWTGSNSPLHF. Variable domain in full (rest from reference TRBV19 and TRBJ1-6): DGGITQSPKYLFRKEGQNVTLSCEQNLNHDAMYWYRQDPGQGLRLIYYSQIVNDFQKGDIAEGYSVSREKKESFPLTVTSAQKNPTAFYLCASSWTGSNSPLHFGNGTRLTVT.

The CDR3 DNA is TGCGCCAGCAGCCAAGATCCCCAAGGGAATGAGCAGTTCTTC. Residues: CASSQDPQGNEQFF. This sequence joins TRBV4-3 and TRBJ2-1; no clear D gene. The CDR3 totals 14 residues. Germline CDR1 and CDR2: LGHNA and YSLEER. Trimming shortened V by 0 bases and J by 7 bases, and 10 bases separated the two germline ends.

This chain joins TRBV2 and TRBJ1-1, with 9 bases that match TRBD1. The junction had 18 bases not matched to a gene; V was cut back by 5 bases and J by 5 bases. Germline CDR1 SNHLY, CDR2 FYNNEI. The CDR3 length is 18 residues. CDR3 residues: CASSPTGFKTGGRTEAFF. CDR3 DNA sequence: TGTGCCAGCAGTCCCACAGGATTCAAGACAGGGGGTAGGACTGAAGCTTTCTTT.

This rearrangement joins TRBV13 to TRBJ1-1, with TRBD1 matching over 8 bases. This CDR3 is 14 amino acids long. The germline V gene has CDR1 PRHDT and CDR2 FYEKMQ (reference sequence). V trimming: 5 bases; J trimming: 3 bases; junction bases outside the gene matches: 5. This CDR3 reads CASSETGVDTEAFF. The CDR3 coding sequence is TGTGCCAGCAGCGAGACAGGGGTGGACACTGAAGCTTTCTTT.

Comment on this clone: Other DNA sequences in this specimen translate into the identical CDR3. The chain recombines TRBV27 with TRBJ1-5; tentative D call: TRBD1 (5 bases). Looked up from germline, CDR1 is MNHEY and CDR2 is SMNVEV (reference sequence). This CDR3 has 15 amino acids. The V and J ends lost 2 bases and 1 base respectively, with 9 bases between them. CDR3 in DNA: TGTGCCAGCAGTTTAGGGGCTGGGAGCAATCAGCCCCAGCATTTT. Protein product: CASSLGAGSNQPQHF.

The chain uses TRBV5-6 and TRBJ2-1, with 8 bases matching TRBD2. J lost 3 bases, V lost 4 bases, and 6 bases had no gene match. This CDR3 region has 15 residues. The germline V gene encodes CDR1 SGHDT and CDR2 YYEEEE. For the CDR3, the DNA is TGTGCCAGCAGCCCGGGACTAGAGTACTACAATGAGCAGTTCTTC. This encodes CASSPGLEYYNEQFF.

The V call is TRBV7-9, the J call TRBJ2-2; D ambiguous. CDR3 size: 11 residues. CDR1 and CDR2 (germline): SEHNR, FQNEAQ (reference sequence). The V end was cut by 4 bases, the J end by 6 bases, with 3 bases between. This chain's CDR3 is CASSYPGELFF. CDR3 sequence (DNA): TGTGCCAGCAGCTATCCCGGGGAGCTGTTTTTT.

The V gene is TRBV7-6, the J gene TRBJ2-7; TRBD2 matches 11 bases. This CDR3 spans 16 amino acids. Trimming took 1 base from V and 1 from J; bases not matched to a gene: 3. CDR1 SGHVS and CDR2 FNYEAQ come from the germline V gene. The CDR3 loop reads CASSLVASGGSYEQYF. CDR3 in DNA: TGTGCCAGCAGCTTAGTGGCTAGCGGGGGGTCCTACGAGCAGTACTTC.

This chain joins TRBV30 and TRBJ1-6; TRBD1 matches at 11 bases. CDR1 and CDR2 (germline): GTSNPN, SVGIG (reference sequence). The J segment lost 8 bases and the V segment lost 5 bases, leaving 5 bases of the junction unmatched. The CDR3 has 14 amino acids. CDR3 protein: CAWDAGQGDSPLHF. The CDR3 DNA reads as TGTGCCTGGGACGCGGGACAGGGGGATTCACCCCTCCACTTT.

V gene TRBV28 combines with J gene TRBJ1-3; no definite D call. Germline CDR1 and CDR2: MDHEN and SYDVKM. V lost 3 bases, J lost 0 bases, and 12 bases lay in between. CDR3 length equals 16 residues. The CDR3 loop reads CASSFPLQSSGNTIYF. The CDR3 DNA reads as TGTGCCAGCAGTTTCCCGCTGCAGAGCTCTGGAAACACCATATATTTT. Combining the CDR3 with reference TRBV28 and TRBJ1-3 gives the whole variable domain DVKVTQSSRYLVKRTGEKVFLECVQDMDHENMFWYRQDPGLGLRLIYFSYDVKMKEKGDIPEGYSVSREKKERFSLILESASTNQTSMYLCASSFPLQSSGNTIYFGEGSWLTVV.

This chain connects TRBV5-6 to TRBJ1-1, with no clear D. In germline, CDR1 is SGHDT, CDR2 YYEEEE. V lost 2 bases to trimming and J lost 6 bases, with 8 bases between them. The CDR3 sequence is 12 residues long. This CDR3 is CASSFRRAEAFF. CDR3 sequence (DNA): TGTGCCAGCAGCTTTCGGAGGGCTGAAGCTTTCTTT.

The CDR3: CASSVSGTGELFF. CDR3 DNA: TGTGCCAGCAGCGTAAGTGGCACCGGGGAGCTGTTTTTT. This chain links TRBV13 with TRBJ2-2; D remains unclear. The CDR3 runs 13 residues. The germline CDR1 and CDR2 sequences are PRHDT and FYEKMQ (reference sequence). Trimming left V 5 bases short and J 4 bases short, with 8 bases between.

In regard to this clone: The same CDR3 is also encoded by other DNA sequences in this sample. This chain uses TRBV6-5 with TRBJ2-7; D remains unclear. Deletions cut 2 bases from V and 2 bases from J, with 10 bases between. CDR3 length equals 14 residues. In germline, CDR1 is MNHEY, CDR2 SVGAGI. CDR3 loop: CASSYGEKPYEQYF. For the CDR3, the DNA is TGTGCCAGCAGTTACGGCGAAAAACCCTACGAGCAGTACTTC.

CDR3 coding DNA: TGTGCCAGTAGTATAGAGTGGAATCAGCCCCAGCATTTT. Translating gives CASSIEWNQPQHF. This chain connects TRBV19 to TRBJ1-5; D gene ambiguous. CDR1 is LNHDA, CDR2 SQIVND, per germline (reference sequence). Trimming left V 0 bases short and J 4 bases short, with 4 bases between. The CDR3 covers 13 residues.

V gene TRBV9 combines with J gene TRBJ1-5, with D tentatively TRBD1 (5 bases). Germline V gives CDR1 SGDLS, CDR2 YYNGEE. The CDR3 length is 17 residues. Trimming shortened V by 4 bases and J by 2 bases, and 19 bases separated the two germline ends. CDR3 in amino acids: CASSPAGGSGGNQPQHF. In DNA form, the CDR3 reads TGTGCCAGCAGCCCAGCTGGGGGTTCGGGTGGCAATCAGCCCCAGCATTTT.

The V gene is TRBV6-6, the J gene TRBJ2-3; the D gene is possibly TRBD2 (5 bases). Germline loops: CDR1 MNHNY, CDR2 SVGAGI (reference sequence). The CDR3 contains 13 residues. Trimming removed 6 bases from V and 3 bases from J, with 10 bases in between. CDR3 sequence reads: CASRIGDTDTQYF. CDR3 DNA sequence: TGTGCCAGCAGGATCGGGGATACAGATACGCAGTATTTT.

Note on this clone: A clone one base away is much larger, so this may be a read error. Other DNA sequences from this sample encode an identical CDR3 as well. The rearrangement uses TRBV4-1 and TRBJ2-7; 9 nucleotides agree with TRBD1. Germline loops: CDR1 MGHRA, CDR2 YSYEKL. J lost 2 bases, V lost 1 base, and 3 bases had no gene match. This CDR3 region has 15 residues. CDR3 coding DNA: TGCGCCAGCAGCCAAGTAGGGACAGGGCCCTACGAGCAGTACTTC. It specifies CASSQVGTGPYEQYF.

V and J are TRBV5-6 and TRBJ1-6; no clear D. Trimming shortened V by 1 base and J by 6 bases, and 11 bases separated the two germline ends. Germline-derived CDR1 and CDR2 are SGHDT and YYEEEE. The CDR3 consists of 15 residues. As DNA, the CDR3 is TGTGCCAGCAGCTTGAATTTAGCTTCTAATTCACCCCTCCACTTT. Protein: CASSLNLASNSPLHF.

This chain connects TRBV7-3 to TRBJ2-1; a weak D match, TRBD2 (6 bases). From germline, CDR1 is SGHTA and CDR2 FQGTGA. CDR3 length: 15 residues. Trimming removed 0 bases from V and 7 bases from J, with 13 bases in between. The CDR3 sequence: CASSLTGGRGNEQFF. The CDR3 DNA sequence: TGTGCCAGCAGCTTAACCGGGGGACGTGGGAATGAGCAGTTCTTC.

V usage is TRBV5-6 and J usage is TRBJ2-5; 13 nucleotides line up with TRBD2. The CDR3 loop spans 18 amino acids. CDR1 is SGHDT and CDR2 is YYEEEE in the germline V gene. V gave up 2 bases and J gave up 2 bases; unmatched junction bases: 9. The CDR3 DNA is TGTGCCAGCAGCTTAGGGAAAGTGGGACTAGCGGGACAAGAGACCCAGTACTTC. It is translated as CASSLGKVGLAGQETQYF.

The gene calls are TRBV4-1 and TRBJ2-5; D possibly matches TRBD1 or TRBD2 (7 bases each). Per germline, CDR1 MGHRA and CDR2 YSYEKL. The CDR3 is 15 residues long. V was clipped by 2 bases and J by 5 bases, with 15 bases between them. The CDR3 sequence is CASSQTPGGDETQYF. The CDR3 DNA is TGCGCCAGCAGCCAAACGCCAGGGGGGGACGAGACCCAGTACTTC.

The V call is TRBV7-2, the J call TRBJ2-7, with D hard to call. CDR1 is SGHTA, CDR2 FQGNSA, per germline. The CDR3 is 12 residues long. With 4 bases removed from V and 0 bases from J, the gap between germline ends came to 4 bases. CDR3 sequence (DNA): TGTGCCAGCAGCTACCTCTCCTACGAGCAGTACTTC. This sequence encodes CASSYLSYEQYF.